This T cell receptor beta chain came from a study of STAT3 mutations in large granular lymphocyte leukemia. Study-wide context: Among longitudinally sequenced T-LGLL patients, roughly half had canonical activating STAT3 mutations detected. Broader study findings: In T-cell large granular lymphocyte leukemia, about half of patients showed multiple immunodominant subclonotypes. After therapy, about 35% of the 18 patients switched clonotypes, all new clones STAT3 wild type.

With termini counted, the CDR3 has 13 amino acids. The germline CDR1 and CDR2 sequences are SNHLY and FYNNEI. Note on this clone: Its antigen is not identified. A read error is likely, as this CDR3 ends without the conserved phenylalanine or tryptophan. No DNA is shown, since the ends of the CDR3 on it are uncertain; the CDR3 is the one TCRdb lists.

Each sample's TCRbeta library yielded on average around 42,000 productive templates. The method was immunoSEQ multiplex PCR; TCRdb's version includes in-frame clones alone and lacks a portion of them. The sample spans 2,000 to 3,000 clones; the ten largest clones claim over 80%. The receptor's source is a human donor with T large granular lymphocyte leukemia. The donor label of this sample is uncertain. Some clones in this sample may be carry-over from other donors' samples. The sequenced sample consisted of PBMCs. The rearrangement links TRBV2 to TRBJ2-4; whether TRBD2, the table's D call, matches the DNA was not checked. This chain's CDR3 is CASSTLAGGAKNI.